The clone carrying this T cell receptor beta chain was recorded many times. This sample is part of a study of Graves' ophthalmopathy and Graves' hyperthyroidism. V lost 1 base to trimming and J lost 6 bases; unmatched junction nucleotides: 9. Germline values: CDR1 GTSNPN, CDR2 SVGIG (reference sequence). The length of the CDR3 is 15 residues. The authors amplified TCR beta CDR3 regions from RNA transcripts. Scientists carried out first-round RT-PCR using HTBI primers and then a second-round multiplex PCR. One entry per CDR3 protein results from TCRdb running MiXCR on the multiplex PCR reads. There are hundreds of thousands of distinct CDR3 sequences in the sample; about 20% occur only once, and roughly 6.9% lies in the top ten.

The receptor comes from a young woman with stable Graves' hyperthyroidism. Some clones in this sample may be carry-over from other donors' samples. Sequences were obtained from peripheral blood. V gene TRBV30 combines with J gene TRBJ1-2, with 9 bases fitting TRBD1. This CDR3 reads CAWSDMTRTGDGYTF. The DNA for the CDR3 is TGTGCCTGGAGTGACATGACCAGGACAGGGGATGGCTACACCTTC.